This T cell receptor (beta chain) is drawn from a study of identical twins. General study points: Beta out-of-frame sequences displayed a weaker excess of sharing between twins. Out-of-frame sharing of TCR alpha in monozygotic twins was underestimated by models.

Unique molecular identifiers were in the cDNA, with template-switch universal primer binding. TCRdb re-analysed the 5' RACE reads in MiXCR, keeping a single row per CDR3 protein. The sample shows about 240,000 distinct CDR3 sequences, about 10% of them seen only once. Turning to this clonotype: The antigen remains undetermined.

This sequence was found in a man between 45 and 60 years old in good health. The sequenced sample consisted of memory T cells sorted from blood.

The CDR3 DNA is TGTGCCAGCAGCTTGGGGGGTGTGTGGCTAGCGGGGACCAATGAGCAGTTCTTC. Protein product: CASSLGGVWLAGTNEQFF. The V call is TRBV11-1, the J call TRBJ2-1, with 9 bases lining up with TRBD2. V trimming: 3 bases; J trimming: 6 bases; junction bases outside the gene matches: 15. Germline assignment: CDR1 SGHAT and CDR2 FQDESV (reference sequence). The CDR3 spans 18 residues.